Listed below are T cell receptor beta chains from one sample, sequenced in a study of low-dose radiotherapy and immunotherapy resistance in tumors. MiXCR was run by TCRdb on the reads, yielding one entry per CDR3 protein. The sample holds around 80,000 distinct CDR3 sequences; approximately 19% are singletons and the top ten take roughly 6%. The sample consisted of PBMCs, taken before treatment. The receptors here all came from a male donor with prostate cancer. CDR3s include the opening cysteine and the closing phenylalanine or tryptophan. D genes are given only for firm matches. Expanded clones get a size class; other rows say once, few or many, or leave the size out.

d_gene: -
v_gene: TRBV7-2
j_gene: TRBJ1-6
abundance: -
CDR3aa: CASRYQTGDNSPLHF
CDR3nt: TGTGCCAGCAGGTACCAGACAGGAGATAATTCACCCCTCCACTTT

d_gene: -
v_gene: TRBV3-1
j_gene: TRBJ2-1
abundance: many
CDR3aa: CASRLLNGEQFF
CDR3nt: TGTGCCAGCAGGCTGCTAAACGGAGAGCAGTTCTTC

d_gene: TRBD2
v_gene: TRBV20-1
j_gene: TRBJ2-3
abundance: many
CDR3aa: CSASAGGRGTDTQYF
CDR3nt: TGCAGTGCTAGCGCGGGGGGGCGGGGTACAGATACGCAGTATTTT

d_gene: -
v_gene: TRBV4-1
j_gene: TRBJ2-1
abundance: many
CDR3aa: CASSEAGSYNEQFF
CDR3nt: TGCGCCAGCAGCGAGGCGGGCTCCTACAATGAGCAGTTCTTC

d_gene: TRBD1
v_gene: TRBV28
j_gene: TRBJ1-4
abundance: many
CDR3aa: CASRAPGQPTNEKLFF
CDR3nt: TGTGCCAGCAGAGCCCCGGGACAGCCAACTAATGAAAAACTGTTTTTT

d_gene: TRBD1
v_gene: TRBV7-9
j_gene: TRBJ1-5
abundance: many
CDR3aa: CASSDDRVLQPQHF
CDR3nt: TGTGCCAGCAGCGATGACAGGGTACTTCAGCCCCAGCATTTT

d_gene: -
v_gene: TRBV19
j_gene: TRBJ1-3
abundance: many
CDR3aa: CASRILGQQGNTIYF
CDR3nt: TGTGCCAGTAGAATCCTGGGCCAGCAAGGAAACACCATATATTTT

d_gene: TRBD1
v_gene: TRBV3-1
j_gene: TRBJ1-1
abundance: -
CDR3aa: CASRLDRLNTEAFF
CDR3nt: TGTGCCAGCAGGTTGGACAGGCTGAACACTGAAGCTTTCTTT

d_gene: -
v_gene: TRBV15
j_gene: TRBJ2-7
abundance: many
CDR3aa: CATSTGQLYEQYF
CDR3nt: TGTGCCACCAGCACGGGACAACTCTACGAGCAGTACTTC

d_gene: -
v_gene: TRBV10-3
j_gene: TRBJ2-1
abundance: many
CDR3aa: CAISEISQGVEQFF
CDR3nt: TGTGCCATCAGTGAAATCTCACAGGGCGTGGAGCAGTTCTTC

d_gene: -
v_gene: TRBV15
j_gene: TRBJ2-5
abundance: many
CDR3aa: CATSRDPLETQYF
CDR3nt: TGTGCCACCAGCAGAGACCCACTGGAGACCCAGTACTTC

d_gene: TRBD2
v_gene: TRBV11-3
j_gene: TRBJ2-1
abundance: many
CDR3aa: CASSLDLRGGYNEQFF
CDR3nt: TGTGCCAGCAGCTTAGATCTGCGGGGGGGGTACAATGAGCAGTTCTTC

d_gene: -
v_gene: TRBV12-3/TRBV12-4
j_gene: TRBJ2-3
abundance: -
CDR3aa: CASSFGLSTQYF
CDR3nt: TGTGCCAGCAGTTTTGGCCTAAGTACGCAGTATTTT

d_gene: -
v_gene: TRBV6-2/TRBV6-3
j_gene: TRBJ2-3
abundance: many
CDR3aa: CASSQSTDTQYF
CDR3nt: TGTGCCAGCAGTCAATCGACAGATACGCAGTATTTT

d_gene: TRBD1
v_gene: TRBV28
j_gene: TRBJ2-1
abundance: many
CDR3aa: CASSPPDRYNEQFF
CDR3nt: TGTGCCAGCAGTCCTCCGGACAGGTACAATGAGCAGTTCTTC

d_gene: -
v_gene: TRBV19
j_gene: TRBJ2-2
abundance: many
CDR3aa: CASQPVMNTGELFF
CDR3nt: TGTGCCAGCCAGCCCGTTATGAACACCGGGGAGCTGTTTTTT

d_gene: TRBD1
v_gene: TRBV12-3/TRBV12-4
j_gene: TRBJ1-1
abundance: many
CDR3aa: CASRTSGGSSEAFF
CDR3nt: TGTGCCAGCAGAACTTCAGGGGGCTCTTCCGAAGCTTTCTTT

d_gene: TRBD2
v_gene: TRBV13
j_gene: TRBJ2-7
abundance: many
CDR3aa: CASRGGGSTPYEQYF
CDR3nt: TGTGCCAGCAGAGGAGGCGGGAGTACCCCCTACGAGCAGTACTTC

d_gene: -
v_gene: TRBV3-1
j_gene: TRBJ2-1
abundance: many
CDR3aa: CASSPQRYPYNEQFF
CDR3nt: TGTGCCAGCAGCCCCCAGCGGTACCCCTACAATGAGCAGTTCTTC

d_gene: -
v_gene: TRBV18
j_gene: TRBJ2-7
abundance: many
CDR3aa: CASSPSGGEQYF
CDR3nt: TGTGCCAGCTCACCCTCCGGGGGCGAGCAGTACTTC

d_gene: TRBD1
v_gene: TRBV4-1
j_gene: TRBJ1-6
abundance: many
CDR3aa: CASSLRDSSGSPLHF
CDR3nt: TGCGCCAGCAGCCTCCGGGACAGCAGCGGTTCACCCCTCCACTTT

d_gene: -
v_gene: TRBV5-4
j_gene: TRBJ2-3
abundance: -
CDR3aa: CASSRDGGHTDTQYF
CDR3nt: TGTGCCAGCAGCCGTGACGGGGGGCACACAGATACGCAGTATTTT

d_gene: -
v_gene: TRBV6-1
j_gene: TRBJ2-1
abundance: many
CDR3aa: CASSPTPNSEQFF
CDR3nt: TGTGCCAGCAGTCCCACCCCTAATAGTGAGCAGTTCTTC

d_gene: -
v_gene: TRBV20-1
j_gene: TRBJ1-2
abundance: many
CDR3aa: CSAYSGYTNYGYTF
CDR3nt: TGCAGTGCTTATTCAGGTTATACTAACTATGGCTACACCTTC

d_gene: TRBD1
v_gene: TRBV29-1
j_gene: TRBJ2-3
abundance: many
CDR3aa: CSVEKGAGTDTQYF
CDR3nt: TGCAGCGTTGAAAAGGGGGCGGGCACAGATACGCAGTATTTT

d_gene: TRBD2
v_gene: TRBV2
j_gene: TRBJ2-7
abundance: many
CDR3aa: CASSGTSPYEQYF
CDR3nt: TGTGCCAGCAGTGGGACTAGCCCATACGAGCAGTACTTC

d_gene: -
v_gene: TRBV28
j_gene: TRBJ2-3
abundance: -
CDR3aa: CASTLAQSTDTQYF
CDR3nt: TGTGCCAGCACTCTGGCGCAGAGCACAGATACGCAGTATTTT

d_gene: TRBD1
v_gene: TRBV11-2
j_gene: TRBJ2-7
abundance: many
CDR3aa: CASSLAGAGGREQYF
CDR3nt: TGTGCCAGCAGCTTAGCCGGGGCAGGGGGCCGGGAGCAGTACTTC

d_gene: -
v_gene: TRBV27
j_gene: TRBJ2-7
abundance: -
CDR3aa: CASSFRTDPYEQYF
CDR3nt: TGTGCCAGCAGTTTTCGGACAGACCCCTACGAGCAGTACTTC

d_gene: TRBD1
v_gene: TRBV7-3
j_gene: TRBJ2-4
abundance: many
CDR3aa: CASSLGTGGNIQYF
CDR3nt: TGTGCCAGCAGCTTAGGGACAGGGGGGAACATTCAGTACTTC

d_gene: TRBD1
v_gene: TRBV28
j_gene: TRBJ2-5
abundance: -
CDR3aa: CASSPGMRTGTGVQETQYF
CDR3nt: TGTGCCAGCAGTCCCGGGATGAGGACAGGGACGGGGGTACAAGAGACCCAGTACTTC

d_gene: -
v_gene: TRBV12-3/TRBV12-4
j_gene: TRBJ2-2
abundance: few
CDR3aa: CASRSRLGTGELFF
CDR3nt: TGTGCCAGCAGATCCCGTTTGGGTACCGGGGAGCTGTTTTTT

d_gene: -
v_gene: TRBV6-2/TRBV6-3
j_gene: TRBJ1-2
abundance: many
CDR3aa: CASGRAGNYGYTF
CDR3nt: TGTGCCAGCGGCAGGGCCGGTAACTATGGCTACACCTTC

d_gene: TRBD2
v_gene: TRBV7-9
j_gene: TRBJ2-5
abundance: few
CDR3aa: CASSRALAGAMYQETQYF
CDR3nt: TGTGCCAGCAGCCGTGCCCTAGCGGGGGCCATGTACCAAGAGACCCAGTACTTC

d_gene: -
v_gene: TRBV20-1
j_gene: TRBJ1-2
abundance: -
CDR3aa: CSAAGGAPSSSGYTF
CDR3nt: TGCAGTGCGGCCGGAGGGGCTCCAAGTTCGTCTGGCTACACCTTC

d_gene: TRBD1
v_gene: TRBV11-2
j_gene: TRBJ2-1
abundance: many
CDR3aa: CASSLARGQYNEQFF
CDR3nt: TGTGCCAGCAGCTTAGCAAGGGGACAGTACAATGAGCAGTTCTTC

d_gene: -
v_gene: TRBV5-1
j_gene: TRBJ2-7
abundance: many
CDR3aa: CASSLRHTWPKNYEQYF
CDR3nt: TGCGCCAGCAGCTTGCGGCACACATGGCCAAAGAACTACGAGCAGTACTTC

d_gene: -
v_gene: TRBV12-3/TRBV12-4
j_gene: TRBJ2-3
abundance: many
CDR3aa: CASSLNWGRTDTQYF
CDR3nt: TGTGCCAGCAGTTTGAATTGGGGACGCACAGATACGCAGTATTTT

d_gene: TRBD1
v_gene: TRBV12-3/TRBV12-4
j_gene: TRBJ1-1
abundance: -
CDR3aa: CASSGGQGPEAFF
CDR3nt: TGTGCCAGCAGTGGGGGACAGGGGCCTGAAGCTTTCTTT

d_gene: -
v_gene: TRBV20-1
j_gene: TRBJ1-2
abundance: many
CDR3aa: CSAESTWDGQSEGYTF
CDR3nt: TGCAGTGCTGAATCCACTTGGGACGGCCAGAGTGAGGGCTACACCTTC

d_gene: -
v_gene: TRBV7-2
j_gene: TRBJ1-6
abundance: many
CDR3aa: CASSPPRTKLPYNSPLHF
CDR3nt: TGTGCCAGCAGCCCTCCGAGGACAAAGCTACCCTATAATTCACCCCTCCACTTT

d_gene: -
v_gene: TRBV15
j_gene: TRBJ2-1
abundance: many
CDR3aa: CATGGVQGDEQFF
CDR3nt: TGTGCCACCGGCGGGGTGCAGGGCGATGAGCAGTTCTTC

d_gene: -
v_gene: TRBV6-2/TRBV6-3
j_gene: TRBJ2-3
abundance: many
CDR3aa: CASRVRGVTDTQYF
CDR3nt: TGTGCCAGCAGAGTCAGGGGAGTCACAGATACGCAGTATTTT

d_gene: -
v_gene: TRBV18
j_gene: TRBJ1-1
abundance: many
CDR3aa: CASSPRQKNTEAFF
CDR3nt: TGTGCCAGCTCACCACGGCAGAAGAACACTGAAGCTTTCTTT

d_gene: -
v_gene: TRBV5-1
j_gene: TRBJ2-2
abundance: many
CDR3aa: CASSVDSKTGELFF
CDR3nt: TGCGCCAGCAGTGTGGACAGCAAAACCGGGGAGCTGTTTTTT

d_gene: TRBD1
v_gene: TRBV5-6
j_gene: TRBJ2-6
abundance: once
CDR3aa: CASSPLQGAKGGANVLTF
CDR3nt: TGTGCCAGCAGCCCCTTACAGGGGGCGAAAGGGGGGGCCAACGTCCTGACTTTC

d_gene: TRBD2
v_gene: TRBV29-1
j_gene: TRBJ2-5
abundance: many
CDR3aa: CSVEGKRGHQETQYF
CDR3nt: TGCAGCGTTGAGGGAAAGCGGGGGCACCAAGAGACCCAGTACTTC

d_gene: TRBD2
v_gene: TRBV6-2/TRBV6-3
j_gene: TRBJ2-1
abundance: many
CDR3aa: CASTNPGTSGALNEQFF
CDR3nt: TGTGCCAGCACCAACCCGGGAACTAGCGGGGCACTCAATGAGCAGTTCTTC

d_gene: -
v_gene: TRBV19
j_gene: TRBJ1-1
abundance: many
CDR3aa: CASSSTGMNTEAFF
CDR3nt: TGTGCCAGTAGTTCGACGGGCATGAACACTGAAGCTTTCTTT

d_gene: -
v_gene: TRBV28
j_gene: TRBJ2-1
abundance: few
CDR3aa: CASSSGRVDEQFF
CDR3nt: TGTGCCAGCAGCTCCGGGAGAGTGGATGAGCAGTTCTTC

d_gene: -
v_gene: TRBV6-2/TRBV6-3
j_gene: TRBJ2-7
abundance: many
CDR3aa: CASSRDRSPEQYF
CDR3nt: TGTGCCAGCAGTCGGGATAGGTCGCCCGAGCAGTACTTC

d_gene: TRBD2
v_gene: TRBV2
j_gene: TRBJ2-1
abundance: few
CDR3aa: CASIETSGSGSQFF
CDR3nt: TGTGCCAGCATTGAGACTAGCGGGTCCGGATCTCAGTTCTTC

d_gene: -
v_gene: TRBV2
j_gene: TRBJ2-5
abundance: many
CDR3aa: CASSSVIQETQYF
CDR3nt: TGTGCCAGCAGCTCGGTAATCCAAGAGACCCAGTACTTC

d_gene: -
v_gene: TRBV5-5
j_gene: TRBJ1-3
abundance: many
CDR3aa: CASTRSLSGNTIYF
CDR3nt: TGTGCCAGCACGCGATCACTCTCTGGAAACACCATATATTTT

d_gene: -
v_gene: TRBV14
j_gene: TRBJ2-3
abundance: many
CDR3aa: CASSQETDRPDTQYF
CDR3nt: TGTGCCAGCAGCCAAGAAACGGACCGCCCCGACACGCAGTATTTT

d_gene: TRBD1
v_gene: TRBV19
j_gene: TRBJ1-4
abundance: many
CDR3aa: CASSRPGGADEKLFF
CDR3nt: TGTGCCAGTAGTAGACCAGGGGGCGCGGATGAAAAACTGTTTTTT

d_gene: -
v_gene: TRBV20-1
j_gene: TRBJ2-5
abundance: many
CDR3aa: CSARRGGLEETQYF
CDR3nt: TGCAGTGCTAGACGAGGGGGTTTGGAGGAGACCCAGTACTTC

d_gene: -
v_gene: TRBV7-3
j_gene: TRBJ2-7
abundance: -
CDR3aa: CASSLTATTINEQYF
CDR3nt: TGTGCCAGCAGCTTAACGGCAACCACAATCAATGAGCAGTACTTC

d_gene: -
v_gene: TRBV18
j_gene: TRBJ2-5
abundance: -
CDR3aa: CASFAEVWTQETQYF
CDR3nt: TGTGCCAGCTTCGCAGAGGTTTGGACACAAGAGACCCAGTACTTC